These T cell receptor beta chains were read from a single sample in a study of shared clonotypes between healthy human individuals. Produced via immunoSEQ multiplex PCR; TCRdb's table is partial and in-frame only. Found here are roughly 450,000 clones, 79% of them singletons; the top ten hold 10% to 15%. The specimen was PBMCs. The source is a woman in her thirties or forties in good health. Some clones in this sample may be carry-over from other donors' samples. Each CDR3 is given with its conserved first and last residue.

v_gene	j_gene	CDR3aa
TRBV27	TRBJ2-7	CASRSYIGNSREQYF
TRBV7-3	TRBJ2-5	CASSLGQQETQYF
TRBV30	TRBJ2-3	CAWTSTDTQYF
TRBV7-3	TRBJ2-3	CASSLDTDTQYF
TRBV5-3	TRBJ2-7	CARSPDFLAGGLSEQYF
TRBV7-2	TRBJ2-7	CASSPRKLADAYEQYF
TRBV21-1	TRBJ2-7	CASSKVRSGTSRLYEQYF
TRBV29-1	TRBJ2-1	CSVERLAGSYNEQFF
TRBV6-6	TRBJ1-2	CASSLYNPNYGYTF
TRBV4-3	TRBJ2-7	CASSQRIGLAGQTYEQYF
TRBV5-5	TRBJ2-7	CASSLGTGALRGSYEQYF
TRBV29-1	TRBJ2-7	CSVATTGNYEQYF
TRBV7-9	TRBJ2-7	CASSLSSDREQYF
TRBV6-1	TRBJ2-1	CASSGRASGRDIYNEQFF
TRBV4-1	TRBJ2-1	CASSQDSGRANEQFF
TRBV9	TRBJ2-1	CASSVGQDSYNEQFF
TRBV18	TRBJ2-1	CASSPPGRGDNEQFF
TRBV7-9	TRBJ1-1	CASSSQMNTEAFF
TRBV30	TRBJ2-7	CAWSPGGSYEQYF
TRBV7-9	TRBJ2-7	CASSLGTGSYEQYF
TRBV28	TRBJ1-3	CASSLAGARSGNTIYF
TRBV18	TRBJ1-4	CASSPQGGGNEKLFF
TRBV28	TRBJ2-1	CASSIGTLRANEQFF
TRBV2	-	CASSEWGGTSYEQYF
TRBV6-5	TRBJ1-4	CASRREGREKLFF
TRBV27	TRBJ2-7	CASSLLQGGGPYEQYF
TRBV4-3	TRBJ2-7	CASSRYFHDRPSGSGKDEQYF